A selection of T cell receptor beta chains follows, all from one sample in a study of T cells after yellow fever vaccination. TCRdb reanalysed the 5' RACE reads using MiXCR and keeps one entry per CDR3 protein. This sample has about 550,000 distinct CDR3 sequences, with about 19% found just once. Material: PBMCs, obtained 15 days after the yellow fever booster vaccination. The receptors originated from a man aged 30-40 years who received the YFV17D yellow fever vaccine. The CDR3 runs from the conserved cysteine through the conserved F or W. The D gene is left open where the match is weak. For some rows the clone size is stated as once, few or many, or as a class when expanded; others skip it.

j_call,clone_size,v_call,d_call,cdr3_nt,cdr3_aa
TRBJ1-6,few,TRBV12-3/TRBV12-4,TRBD1,TGTGCCAGCAGTAACCGGGACAGGAATAATTCACCCCTCCACTTT,CASSNRDRNNSPLHF
TRBJ2-7,NA,TRBV7-8,NA,TGTGCCAGCAGCTTAGCGGAGAGCTCCTACGAGCAGTACTTC,CASSLAESSYEQYF
TRBJ2-4,NA,TRBV7-9,TRBD1,TGTGCCAGCAGCGGACAGGGGGCGGACATTCAGTACTTC,CASSGQGADIQYF
TRBJ2-1,NA,TRBV29-1,NA,TGCAGCGTTGAAGGTAGGCTATCCAACAATGAGCAGTTCTTC,CSVEGRLSNNEQFF
TRBJ2-5,many,TRBV5-1,NA,TGTGCCAGCAGCTTAGACCAAGAGACCCAGTACTTC,CASSLDQETQYF
TRBJ2-1,NA,TRBV27,NA,TGTGCCAGCAGTTTATCCTCCGGTGTCAAACCGTGGGATGAGCAGTTCTTC,CASSLSSGVKPWDEQFF
TRBJ2-7,NA,TRBV28,TRBD1,TGTGCCAGCAGTCAACCGACAGGGTATTCCTACGAGCAGTACTTC,CASSQPTGYSYEQYF
TRBJ2-7,NA,TRBV6-6,NA,TGTGCCACGGCGGAGCGCTCCTACGAGCAGTACTTC,CATAERSYEQYF
TRBJ2-1,NA,TRBV15,TRBD2,TGTGCCACCAGGACTAGCGGGAGTTTCTCCTACAATGAGCAGTTCTTC,CATRTSGSFSYNEQFF
TRBJ2-7,few,TRBV6-2/TRBV6-3,TRBD2,TGTGCCAGCAGTTACATTGGGACTAGCGGTCTCAACGAGCAGTACTTC,CASSYIGTSGLNEQYF
TRBJ2-2,many,TRBV7-2,NA,TGTGCCAGCGCCCATTCGGCTACCGGGGAGCTGTTTTTT,CASAHSATGELFF
TRBJ2-1,NA,TRBV5-1,NA,TGCGCCAGCAGCCCGGGTCAACGGAGGCATGAGCAGTTCTTC,CASSPGQRRHEQFF
TRBJ2-5,NA,TRBV5-1,NA,TGCGCCAGCAGCCCGGGGGACCACCAAGAGACCCAGTACTTC,CASSPGDHQETQYF